One and the same sample provided the 2 T cell receptor beta chains below, sequenced in a study of blood T cell repertoires in COVID-19. Using immunoSEQ multiplex PCR, the repertoire was profiled, and TCRdb retains in-frame clones only, with some absent. This sample has fewer than 350,000 clones, with roughly 89% found just once. Sample: PBMCs or T cells enriched from blood (not recorded which). These receptor sequences come from a man between 60 and 70 years old who had recovered from COVID-19.

The gene calls are TRBV7-2 and TRBJ1-1, with a possible D match to TRBD1 (5 bases). Per the germline V gene, CDR1 is SGHTA and CDR2 is FQGNSA. V lost 4 bases to trimming and J lost 0 bases, with 12 bases between them. The length of the CDR3 is 15 residues. The CDR3 loop reads CASSWGGVMNTEAFF. DNA for the CDR3: TGTGCCAGCAGCTGGGGGGGAGTCATGAACACTGAAGCTTTCTTT. Looking up the rest from reference TRBV7-2 and TRBJ1-1 gives the full variable domain: GAGVSQSPSNKVTEKGKDVELRCDPISGHTALYWYRQSLGQGLEFLIYFQGNSAPDKSGLPSDRFSAERTGGSVSTLTIQRTQQEDSAVYLCASSWGGVMNTEAFFGQGTRLTVV.

This chain connects TRBV6-5 to TRBJ2-1; D is perhaps TRBD2 (5 bases). In germline, CDR1 is MNHEY, CDR2 SVGAGI. CDR3 size: 15 residues. Trimming took off 7 bases at V and 0 bases at J, with 13 bases between the two ends. CDR3 DNA: TGTGCCAGCACCGGAGGATTCAGCTCCTACAATGAGCAGTTCTTC. Protein: CASTGGFSSYNEQFF.